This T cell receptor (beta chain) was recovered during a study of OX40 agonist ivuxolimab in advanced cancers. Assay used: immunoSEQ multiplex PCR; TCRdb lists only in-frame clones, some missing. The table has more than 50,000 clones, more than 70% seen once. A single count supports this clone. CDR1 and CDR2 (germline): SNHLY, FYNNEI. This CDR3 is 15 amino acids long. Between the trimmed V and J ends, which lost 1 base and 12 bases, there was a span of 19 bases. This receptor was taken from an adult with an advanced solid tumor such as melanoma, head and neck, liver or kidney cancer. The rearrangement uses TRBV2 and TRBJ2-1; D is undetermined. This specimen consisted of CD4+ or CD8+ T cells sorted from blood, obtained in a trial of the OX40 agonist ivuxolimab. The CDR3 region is CASSEEAQSPLGQFF. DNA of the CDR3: TGTGCCAGCAGTGAAGAGGCACAGTCCCCCCTCGGGCAGTTCTTC.